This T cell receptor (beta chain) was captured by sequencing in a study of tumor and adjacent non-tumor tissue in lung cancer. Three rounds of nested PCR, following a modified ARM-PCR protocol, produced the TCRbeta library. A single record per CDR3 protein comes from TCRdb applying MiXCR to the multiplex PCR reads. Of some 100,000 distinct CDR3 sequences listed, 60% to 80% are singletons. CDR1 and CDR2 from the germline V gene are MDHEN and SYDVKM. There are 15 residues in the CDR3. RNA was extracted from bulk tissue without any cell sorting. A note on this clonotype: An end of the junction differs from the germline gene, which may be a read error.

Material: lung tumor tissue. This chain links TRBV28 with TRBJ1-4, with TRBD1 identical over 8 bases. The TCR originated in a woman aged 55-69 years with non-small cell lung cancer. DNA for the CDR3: TGTACCAGCACTGCAGGGGGCTGGACTAATGAAAAACTGTTTTTT. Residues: CTSTAGGWTNEKLFF.